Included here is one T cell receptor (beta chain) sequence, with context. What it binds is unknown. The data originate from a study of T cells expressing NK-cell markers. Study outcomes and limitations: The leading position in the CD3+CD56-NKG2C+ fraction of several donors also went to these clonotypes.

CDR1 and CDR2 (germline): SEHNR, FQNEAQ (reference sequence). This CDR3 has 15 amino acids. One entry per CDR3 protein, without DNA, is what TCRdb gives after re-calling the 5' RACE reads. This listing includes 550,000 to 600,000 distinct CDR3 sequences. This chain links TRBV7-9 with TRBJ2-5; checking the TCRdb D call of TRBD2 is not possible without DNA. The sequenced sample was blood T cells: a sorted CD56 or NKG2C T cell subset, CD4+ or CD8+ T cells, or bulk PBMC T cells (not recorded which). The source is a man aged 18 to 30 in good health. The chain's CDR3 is CASSYAGGIQETQYF. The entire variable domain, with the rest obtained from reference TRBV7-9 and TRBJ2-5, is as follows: DTGVSQNPRHKITKRGQNVTFRCDPISEHNRLYWYRQTLGQGPEFLTYFQNEAQLEKSRLLSDRFSAERPKGSFSTLEIQRTEQGDSAMYLCASSYAGGIQETQYFGPGTRLLVL.